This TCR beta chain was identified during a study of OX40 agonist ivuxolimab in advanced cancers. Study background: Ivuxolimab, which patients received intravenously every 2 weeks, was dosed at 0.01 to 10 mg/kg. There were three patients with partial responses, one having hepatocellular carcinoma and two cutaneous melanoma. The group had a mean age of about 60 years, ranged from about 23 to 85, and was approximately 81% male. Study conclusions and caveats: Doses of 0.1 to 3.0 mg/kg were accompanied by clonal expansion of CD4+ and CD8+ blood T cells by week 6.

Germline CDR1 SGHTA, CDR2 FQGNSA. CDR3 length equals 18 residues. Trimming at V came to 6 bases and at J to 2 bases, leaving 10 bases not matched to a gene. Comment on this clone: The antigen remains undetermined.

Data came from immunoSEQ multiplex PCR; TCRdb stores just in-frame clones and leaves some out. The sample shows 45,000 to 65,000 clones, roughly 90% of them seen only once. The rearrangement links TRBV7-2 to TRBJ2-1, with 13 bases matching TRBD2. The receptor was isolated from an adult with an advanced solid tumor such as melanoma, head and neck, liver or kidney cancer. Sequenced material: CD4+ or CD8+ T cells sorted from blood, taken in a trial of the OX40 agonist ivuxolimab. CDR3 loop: CASRPGTSGDVPYNEQFF. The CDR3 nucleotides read TGTGCCAGCAGACCCGGGACTAGCGGGGACGTGCCCTACAATGAGCAGTTCTTC.